This TCR beta chain was documented in a study of T cell changes during pregnancy in multiple sclerosis. Trimming shortened V by 4 bases and J by 4 bases, and 5 bases separated the two germline ends. CDR3 length equals 12 residues. Germline lookup yields CDR1 SEHNR and CDR2 FQNEAQ (reference sequence). The method was immunoSEQ multiplex PCR; TCRdb's version includes in-frame clones alone and lacks a portion of them. The sample includes 15,000 to 20,000 clones, over 70% of them seen just once. The sample in question was CD8+ T cells from peripheral blood mononuclear cells, obtained in the third trimester of pregnancy. V usage is TRBV7-9 and J usage is TRBJ1-3; a possible D gene is TRBD1 (5 bases). The TCR comes from a female donor in good health, enrolled as a control in a pregnancy study. The CDR3 loop reads CASSSGGNTIYF. CDR3 DNA: TGTGCCAGCAGCTCAGGGGGAAACACCATATATTTT.